Listed below are T cell receptor beta chains from one sample, sequenced in a study of CD8 T cells in Susac syndrome. TCRdb independently ran MiXCR on the immunoSEQ multiplex PCR reads; one entry per CDR3 protein. The data hold a few hundred thousand distinct CDR3 sequences, with 92% observed a single time. Sequenced sample: CD4+ T cells from PBMCs. Receptors were obtained from a human donor with multiple sclerosis. Both conserved end residues are part of each CDR3.

j_call: TRBJ2-5
v_call: TRBV18
cdr3_aa: CASSPTAETQYF

j_call: TRBJ2-1
v_call: TRBV7-2
cdr3_aa: CASSLAGGRVDEQFF

j_call: TRBJ2-7
v_call: TRBV20-1
cdr3_aa: CSARDHRYEQYF

j_call: TRBJ2-1
v_call: TRBV20-1
cdr3_aa: CSASKQGGGNEQFF

j_call: TRBJ2-7
v_call: TRBV29-1
cdr3_aa: CSVDRLTSYEQYF

j_call: TRBJ1-1
v_call: TRBV30
cdr3_aa: CAWTLGTALGTEAFF

j_call: TRBJ2-3
v_call: TRBV2
cdr3_aa: CASSEQVSMPDTQYF

j_call: TRBJ2-5
v_call: TRBV20-1
cdr3_aa: CSARGRGTSGRSGETQYF

j_call: TRBJ2-7
v_call: TRBV18
cdr3_aa: CASSPGRFNDEQYF

j_call: TRBJ2-3
v_call: TRBV5-1
cdr3_aa: CASSLTEGMDTQYF

j_call: TRBJ2-7
v_call: TRBV7-9
cdr3_aa: CASSNLDRGHREQYF

j_call: TRBJ2-1
v_call: TRBV6-2/TRBV6-3
cdr3_aa: CASGRDRAWNEQFF

j_call: TRBJ2-7
v_call: TRBV7-2
cdr3_aa: CASSLISHEQYF

j_call: TRBJ1-2
v_call: TRBV14
cdr3_aa: CASSQEVGYGYTF

j_call: TRBJ2-3
v_call: TRBV2
cdr3_aa: CASSARLAGVGDTQYF

j_call: TRBJ2-1
v_call: TRBV9
cdr3_aa: CASSVGWTSAPSYNEQFF

j_call: TRBJ2-7
v_call: TRBV6-5
cdr3_aa: CASNRLSTGTCEQYF

j_call: TRBJ1-1
v_call: TRBV25-1
cdr3_aa: CASSGGGGIRTEAFF

j_call: TRBJ1-2
v_call: TRBV4-2
cdr3_aa: CASSQARGRGIGGYTF

j_call: TRBJ2-7
v_call: TRBV5-4
cdr3_aa: CASSLGSSGSFNEQYF

j_call: TRBJ1-6
v_call: TRBV5-7
cdr3_aa: CASSSPDRVNSPLHF

j_call: TRBJ2-3
v_call: TRBV9
cdr3_aa: CASSATGTSGTDTQYF

j_call: TRBJ2-2
v_call: TRBV12-3/TRBV12-4
cdr3_aa: CASSFNGGARGELFF

j_call: TRBJ2-1
v_call: TRBV5-4
cdr3_aa: CASSSKRGLEGNEQFF

j_call: TRBJ2-2
v_call: TRBV12-3/TRBV12-4
cdr3_aa: CASGSRIHFGELFF

j_call: TRBJ2-1
v_call: TRBV3-1
cdr3_aa: CASSRGTTNNEQFF

j_call: TRBJ1-2
v_call: TRBV2
cdr3_aa: CASTVTRANYGYTF

j_call: TRBJ2-7
v_call: TRBV20-1
cdr3_aa: CSASRRRSLGLSYEQYF

j_call: TRBJ2-3
v_call: TRBV3-1
cdr3_aa: CASSQGPNTQYF

j_call: TRBJ1-2
v_call: TRBV28
cdr3_aa: CASSVRFYGYTF

j_call: TRBJ1-3
v_call: TRBV9
cdr3_aa: CASSADRASGNTIYF

j_call: TRBJ1-5
v_call: TRBV19
cdr3_aa: CASSIRDASPQHF

j_call: TRBJ2-1
v_call: TRBV6-1
cdr3_aa: CASSIQNLNNEQFF

j_call: TRBJ2-7
v_call: TRBV3-1
cdr3_aa: CASSLRLMGLAGEQYF

j_call: TRBJ1-1
v_call: TRBV5-1
cdr3_aa: CASSLTGTDTEAFF

j_call: TRBJ1-1
v_call: TRBV23-1
cdr3_aa: CASSHDRYSEAFF

j_call: TRBJ2-7
v_call: TRBV12-3/TRBV12-4
cdr3_aa: CASSLAGGRANEQYF